This entry describes one T cell receptor (beta chain). As yet, its antigen is unknown. This entry is derived from a study of T cell clusters in autoimmune cytopenias. General observations from the study: No experiment has yet validated the function of the T cell clusters defined in silico.

CDR3 size: 14 residues. Looked up from germline, CDR1 is SGHRS and CDR2 is YFSETQ. Each sample's input was roughly 250 ng genomic DNA, roughly 38,000 genome equivalents. TRB was amplified by touch-down multiplex PCR, primer pools A and B combined. TCRdb re-called the multiplex PCR reads, yielding one record per CDR3 amino acid sequence without DNA. Recorded here are thousands of distinct CDR3 sequences; the top ten clones represent roughly 21%. The sample also formed part of further work on T cell repertoires in aging, cancer and after chemotherapy. Turning to that study: Healthy donors lost TCR diversity with age mainly through richness, cancer patients through richness and evenness.

The source material was peripheral blood. The sequence was collected from a human donor in good health. The V and J genes are TRBV5-1 and TRBJ1-4. The CDR3: CASKAWGLGEKLFF.